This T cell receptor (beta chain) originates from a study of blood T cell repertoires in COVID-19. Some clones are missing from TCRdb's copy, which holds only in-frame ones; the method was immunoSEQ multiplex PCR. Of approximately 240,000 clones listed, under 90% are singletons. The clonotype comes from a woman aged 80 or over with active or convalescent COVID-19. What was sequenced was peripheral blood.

The DNA for the CDR3 is TGTGCCAGCAGCTTGTACACCTCTACCGGGGAGCTGTTTTTT. Protein sequence: CASSLYTSTGELFF. The rearrangement joins TRBV7-2 to TRBJ2-2; no firm D call. Trimming stripped 3 bases from V and 5 bases from J, with 10 bases between. The CDR3 spans 14 residues. Germline V CDR1 and CDR2: SGHTA, FQGNSA.